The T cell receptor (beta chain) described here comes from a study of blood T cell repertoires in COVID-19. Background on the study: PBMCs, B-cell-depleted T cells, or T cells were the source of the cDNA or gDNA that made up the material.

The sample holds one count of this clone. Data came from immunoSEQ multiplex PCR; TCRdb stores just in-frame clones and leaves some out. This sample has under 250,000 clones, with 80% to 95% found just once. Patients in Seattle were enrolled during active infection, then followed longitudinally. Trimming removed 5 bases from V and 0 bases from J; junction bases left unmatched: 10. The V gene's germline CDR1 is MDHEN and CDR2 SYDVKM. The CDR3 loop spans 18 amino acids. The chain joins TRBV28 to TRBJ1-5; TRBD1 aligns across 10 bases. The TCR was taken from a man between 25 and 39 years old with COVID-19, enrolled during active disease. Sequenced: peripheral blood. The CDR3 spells CASSAPGQGIGSNQPQHF. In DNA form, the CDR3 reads TGTGCCAGCAGTGCCCCGGGACAGGGGATTGGTAGCAATCAGCCCCAGCATTTT.